Sequencing of this T cell receptor (beta chain) was carried out in a study of T cell clonality in common variable immunodeficiency. CDR1 and CDR2 from the germline V gene are LNHDA and SQIVND (reference sequence). The CDR3 spans 19 residues. J gave up 4 bases and V 5 bases, and 15 bases lay outside the gene matches. Assay: immunoSEQ multiplex PCR; the TCRdb copy retains only in-frame clones and omits some. The table records some 50,000 clones without singletons, the ten largest covering around 1.8%. This clone has ten or more counts. Its cognate antigen is unknown. The read terminates 3 residues ahead of where the CDR3 ends, so the germline J gene completes it. Broader study findings: In common variable immunodeficiency, TCR beta chains reportedly carried fewer deletions and N-nucleotide insertions. CVID subjects had higher TCRbeta clonality than healthy controls, most marked in about a third. CVID subjects shared fewer TCRbeta clones than healthy controls did.

V and J are TRBV19 and TRBJ2-3, with TRBD2 matching 13 bases. The sample comprised peripheral blood mononuclear cells. The receptor comes from a person aged 18 to 70 in good health. The covered CDR3 bases are TGTGCCAGTAGTGGGGGGGGACTAGCGGGGACAGACCGCGCAGATACG. The encoded protein is CASSGGGLAGTDRADT. The CDR3 as a whole reads CASSGGGLAGTDRADTQYF.